The 13 T cell receptor beta chains listed next were all sequenced from one sample in a study of blood T cells in healthy people across ages. The use of a sample-barcoded 5' primer and a J-beta primer mix characterized a second PCR of roughly 7 to 12 cycles. Each CDR3 protein gets one entry after TCRdb re-called the 5' RACE reads with MiXCR. The data contain around 800,000 distinct CDR3 sequences, about a quarter of them singletons. The same sample was also used in a study of T cells of mothers and their children.

Input material: blood. Receptor source: a boy aged 10-17 years in good health.

The chain carries TRBV20-1 and TRBJ2-5; D is uncertain. Matching the DNA end better, TRBJ2-1 makes the J call doubtful. CDR3 length: 13 amino acids. CDR1 is DFQATT, CDR2 SNEGSKA, per germline (reference sequence). CDR3 sequence reads: CSADNPTYNEQFF. For the CDR3, the DNA is TGCAGTGCTGACAACCCTACTTACAATGAGCAGTTCTTC.

The V call is TRBV20-1, the J call TRBJ2-5; unclear D gene. Germline V gene sequence: CDR1 DFQATT, CDR2 SNEGSKA (reference sequence). The CDR3 consists of 12 residues. CDR3 amino acids: CSGADPQETQYF. The CDR3, as DNA: TGCAGCGGAGCTGATCCACAAGAGACCCAGTACTTC.

CDR3 DNA: TGTGCCAGCAGTCGGGACAGGGCGGCGTACGAGCAGTACTTC. This gives the protein CASSRDRAAYEQYF. The gene calls are TRBV6-1 and TRBJ2-7, with 9 positions matching TRBD1. Germline loops: CDR1 MNHNS, CDR2 SASEGT. This CDR3 contains 14 residues. Losses at the gene ends were 5 bases for V and 4 bases for J; bases not matched to a gene: 6.

This rearrangement joins TRBV2 to TRBJ1-5; TRBD1 matches at 7 bases. The germline V gene encodes CDR1 SNHLY and CDR2 FYNNEI. The trim removed 5 bases at V and 0 bases at J, leaving 4 bases unmatched. This CDR3 contains 15 residues. CDR3 in amino acids: CASSTRTGSNQPQHF. The CDR3 DNA is TGTGCCAGCAGTACCCGGACAGGTAGCAATCAGCCCCAGCATTTT.

This sequence joins TRBV20-1 and TRBJ2-5; D call uncertain. The DNA end favors TRBJ2-1, so the J call may be wrong. CDR1 is DFQATT and CDR2 is SNEGSKA in the germline V gene (reference sequence). CDR3 length equals 11 residues. In nucleotides, the CDR3 is TGCAGTGCTAGCCCGGAAAATGAGCAGTTCTTC. Its protein is CSASPENEQFF.

This clonotype has more than one count but fewer than ten. The chain is built from TRBV10-3 and TRBJ2-5; D remains unclear. V gave up 3 bases and J gave up 4 bases, with 12 bases separating them. The CDR3 contains 14 residues. Germline lookup yields CDR1 ENHRY and CDR2 SYGVKD. The CDR3 DNA reads as TGTGCCATCAGTGAAGTGCGTCAGAGAGAGACCCAGTACTTC. Protein sequence: CAISEVRQRETQYF.

The chain couples TRBV7-9 to TRBJ2-5; TRBD2 agrees at 9 bases. In germline, CDR1 is SEHNR, CDR2 FQNEAQ (reference sequence). This CDR3 contains 15 residues. V was clipped by 3 bases and J by 3 bases; unmatched bases: 5. CDR3 residues: CASSLRTSAKETQYF. The CDR3 DNA follows: TGTGCCAGCAGCTTGAGGACTAGCGCCAAAGAGACCCAGTACTTC.

This clonotype was observed a handful of times. This chain connects TRBV3-1 to TRBJ2-1, with 10 positions matching TRBD2. The length of the CDR3 is 20 residues. V shed 1 base and J 0 bases; nucleotides not matched to a gene: 12. Germline-derived CDR1 and CDR2 are LGHDT and YNNKEL (reference sequence). The CDR3 loop is CASSQGFGSGGPSSYNEQFF. Here the CDR3 DNA reads TGTGCCAGCAGCCAAGGGTTCGGTAGCGGGGGGCCGAGCTCCTACAATGAGCAGTTCTTC.

This clonotype showed up just a few times. The V gene is TRBV20-1, the J gene TRBJ1-1; maybe TRBD1 (5 bases). Germline V lookup: CDR1 DFQATT, CDR2 SNEGSKA (reference sequence). V lost 3 bases and J lost 4, with 15 bases in between. This CDR3 comprises 14 residues. CDR3 loop: CSASSGRGLTEAFF. The CDR3 DNA is TGCAGTGCTAGCTCTGGGAGGGGCCTCACTGAAGCTTTCTTT.

The V call is TRBV29-1, the J call TRBJ2-7; 7 positions agree with TRBD1. The V gene end was trimmed by 6 bases and the J gene end by 0 bases; junction bases not matched to a gene: 11. This CDR3 comprises 15 residues. Germline V lookup: CDR1 SQVTM, CDR2 ANQGSEA. CDR3 protein: CSVASLQGSSYEQYF. The CDR3, as DNA: TGCAGCGTCGCTTCACTACAGGGGAGCTCCTACGAGCAGTACTTC.

V is TRBV6-5 and J is TRBJ1-1; no firm D call. CDR1 MNHEY and CDR2 SVGAGI come from the germline V gene. This CDR3 is 13 amino acids long. The germline V and J ends were trimmed by 2 bases and 4 bases, with 8 bases remaining between them. The CDR3 coding sequence is TGTGCCAGCAGTTACCGAAGGCCCACTGAAGCTTTCTTT. Translation: CASSYRRPTEAFF.

This clonotype was counted between two and nine times. The chain employs TRBV10-2 and TRBJ2-4, with D hard to call. The germline CDR1 and CDR2 sequences are WSHSY and SAAADI. The CDR3 is 14 amino acids. V was cut by 4 bases and J by 6 bases, with 13 bases left in between. The CDR3 DNA reads TGCGCCAGCAGTGGGGCGGCAAGACTAAACATTCAGTACTTC. Protein: CASSGAARLNIQYF.

In its sample, this clonotype was seen a few times. A read error is possible here, since a much larger clone lies one base away. The chain carries TRBV20-1 and TRBJ2-1; 7 positions agree with TRBD2. The better agreement between TRBJ2-7 and the DNA end casts doubt on the J call. The CDR3 contains 14 residues. CDR1 is DFQATT and CDR2 is SNEGSKA in the germline V gene (reference sequence). In DNA, the CDR3 is TGCAGTGCTAGCGTTACTAGCGAGTCTTACGAGCAGTACTTC. Its protein is CSASVTSESYEQYF.